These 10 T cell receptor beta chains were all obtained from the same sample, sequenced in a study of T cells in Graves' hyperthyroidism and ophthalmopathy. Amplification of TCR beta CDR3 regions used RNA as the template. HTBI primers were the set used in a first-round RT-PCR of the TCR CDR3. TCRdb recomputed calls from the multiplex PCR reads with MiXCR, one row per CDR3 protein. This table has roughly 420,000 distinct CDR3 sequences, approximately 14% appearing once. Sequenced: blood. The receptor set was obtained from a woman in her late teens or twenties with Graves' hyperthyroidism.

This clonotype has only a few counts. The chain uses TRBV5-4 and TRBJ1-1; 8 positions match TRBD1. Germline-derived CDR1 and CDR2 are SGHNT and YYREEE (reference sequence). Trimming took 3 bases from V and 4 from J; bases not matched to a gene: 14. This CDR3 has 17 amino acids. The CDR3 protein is CASSSRGQGAGGTEAFF. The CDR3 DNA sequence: TGTGCCAGCAGCTCCAGGGGGCAGGGGGCGGGTGGCACTGAAGCTTTCTTT. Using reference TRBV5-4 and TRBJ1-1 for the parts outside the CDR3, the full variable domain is ETGVTQSPTHLIKTRGQQVTLRCSSQSGHNTVSWYQQALGQGPQFIFQYYREEENGRGNFPPRFSGLQFPNYSSELNVNALELDDSALYLCASSSRGQGAGGTEAFFGQGTRLTVV.

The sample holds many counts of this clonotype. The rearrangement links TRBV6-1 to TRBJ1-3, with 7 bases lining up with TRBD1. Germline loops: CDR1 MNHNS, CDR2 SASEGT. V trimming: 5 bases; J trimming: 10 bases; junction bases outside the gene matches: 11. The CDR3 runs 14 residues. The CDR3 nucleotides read TGTGCCAGCAGTCTACGGACAGGTCTTGGGACCATATATTTT. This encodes CASSLRTGLGTIYF.

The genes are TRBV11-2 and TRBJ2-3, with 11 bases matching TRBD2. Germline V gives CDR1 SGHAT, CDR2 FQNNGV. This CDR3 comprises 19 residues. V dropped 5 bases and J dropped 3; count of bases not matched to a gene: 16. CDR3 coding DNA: TGTGCCAGCAGCCCGACCGTCGGACTAGCGGGCGGGGGAACAGATACGCAGTATTTT. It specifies CASSPTVGLAGGGTDTQYF.

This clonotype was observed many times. The CDR3 nucleotides are TGTGCCAGCAGTCACGGGAGCCTCGTCACTGAAGCTTTCTTT. Residues: CASSHGSLVTEAFF. The V gene is TRBV12-3 or TRBV12-4, the J gene TRBJ1-1, with D uncertain. CDR3 size: 14 residues. Trimming took off 5 bases at V and 4 bases at J, with 14 bases between the two ends.

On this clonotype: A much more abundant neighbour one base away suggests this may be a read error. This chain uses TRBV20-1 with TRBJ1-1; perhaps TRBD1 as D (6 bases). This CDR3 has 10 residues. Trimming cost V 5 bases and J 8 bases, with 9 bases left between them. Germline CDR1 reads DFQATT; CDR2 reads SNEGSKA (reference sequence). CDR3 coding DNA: TGCAGTGCTGGAGGGACAGAAGCTTTCTTT. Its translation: CSAGGTEAFF.

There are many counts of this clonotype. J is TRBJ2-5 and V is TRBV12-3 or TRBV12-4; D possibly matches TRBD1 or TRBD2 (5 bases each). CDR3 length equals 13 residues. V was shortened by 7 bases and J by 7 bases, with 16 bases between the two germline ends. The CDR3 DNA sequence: TGTGCCAGCACCACGACAGTCCGGGGGACCCAGTACTTC. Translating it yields CASTTTVRGTQYF.

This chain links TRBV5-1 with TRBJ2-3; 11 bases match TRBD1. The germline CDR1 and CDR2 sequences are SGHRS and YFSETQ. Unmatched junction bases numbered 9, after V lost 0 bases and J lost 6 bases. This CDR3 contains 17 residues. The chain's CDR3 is CASSLDGTGGVLDTQYF. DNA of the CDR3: TGCGCCAGCAGCTTGGATGGGACAGGGGGAGTGCTCGATACGCAGTATTTT.

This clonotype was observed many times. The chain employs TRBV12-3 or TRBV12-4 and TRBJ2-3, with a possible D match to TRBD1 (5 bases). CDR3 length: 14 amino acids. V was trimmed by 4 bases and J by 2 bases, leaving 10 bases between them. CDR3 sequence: CASSSSRATDTQYF. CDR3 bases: TGTGCCAGCAGTTCCAGCAGGGCCACAGATACGCAGTATTTT.

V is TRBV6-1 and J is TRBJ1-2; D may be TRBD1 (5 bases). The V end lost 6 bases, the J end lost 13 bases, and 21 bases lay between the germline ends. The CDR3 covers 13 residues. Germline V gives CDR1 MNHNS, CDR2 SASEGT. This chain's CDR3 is CASSPRGTSGGTF. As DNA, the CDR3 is TGTGCCAGCAGCCCCCGGGGCACCTCAGGCGGCACCTTC.

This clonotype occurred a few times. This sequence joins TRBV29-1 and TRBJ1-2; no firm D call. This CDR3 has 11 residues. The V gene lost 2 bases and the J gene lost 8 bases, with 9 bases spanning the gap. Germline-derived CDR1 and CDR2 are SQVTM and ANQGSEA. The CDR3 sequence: CSVETGSGYTF. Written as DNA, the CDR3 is TGCAGCGTTGAAACCGGGAGCGGCTACACCTTC.